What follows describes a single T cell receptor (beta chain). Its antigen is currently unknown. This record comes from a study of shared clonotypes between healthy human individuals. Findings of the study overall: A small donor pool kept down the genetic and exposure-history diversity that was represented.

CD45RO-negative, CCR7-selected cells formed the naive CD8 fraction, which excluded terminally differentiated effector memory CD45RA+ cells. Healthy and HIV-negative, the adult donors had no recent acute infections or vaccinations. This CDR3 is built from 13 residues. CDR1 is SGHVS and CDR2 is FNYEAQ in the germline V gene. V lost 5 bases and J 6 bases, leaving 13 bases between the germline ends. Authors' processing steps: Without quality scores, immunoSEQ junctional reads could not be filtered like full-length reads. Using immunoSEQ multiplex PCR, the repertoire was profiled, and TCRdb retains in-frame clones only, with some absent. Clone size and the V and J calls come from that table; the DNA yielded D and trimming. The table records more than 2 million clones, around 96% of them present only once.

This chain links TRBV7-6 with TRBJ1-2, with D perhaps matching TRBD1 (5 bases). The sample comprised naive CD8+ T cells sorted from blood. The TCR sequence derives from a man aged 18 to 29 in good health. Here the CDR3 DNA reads TGTGCCAGCAGCCTTCTAGGGGACGATGGCTACACCTTC. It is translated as CASSLLGDDGYTF.